The 12 T cell receptor beta chains presented below share a single source sample, sequenced in a study of T cells expressing NK-cell markers. TCRdb reworked the 5' RACE reads into one entry per CDR3 protein, no DNA. This listing includes some 120,000 distinct CDR3 sequences. The specimen sequenced was blood T cells: a sorted CD56 or NKG2C T cell subset, CD4+ or CD8+ T cells, or bulk PBMC T cells (not recorded which). Receptors originate from a woman between 18 and 69 years old in good health.

The rearrangement joins TRBV18 to TRBJ2-1; TCRdb selects TRBD1, and the lack of DNA leaves this call unchecked. CDR1 is KGHSH, CDR2 LQKENI, per germline. This CDR3 has 17 residues. CDR3 sequence: CASSPRDRGLSYNEQFF.

V gene TRBV6-2 or TRBV6-3 combines with J gene TRBJ2-2. Looked up from germline, CDR1 is MNHEY and CDR2 is SVGEGT. This CDR3 comprises 14 residues. The CDR3 protein is CASSYVVDTGELFF.

This rearrangement joins TRBV12-3 or TRBV12-4 to TRBJ2-5. This CDR3 is 14 amino acids long. CDR3 protein: CASTLDGNQETQYF.

The V and J genes are TRBV6-5 and TRBJ2-1. The CDR3 runs 13 residues. Germline CDR1 is MNHEY and CDR2 is SVGAGI. Here the CDR3 reads CASSYSELGEQFF.

The J gene is TRBJ2-1, the V gene TRBV7-6. Germline CDR1 is SGHVS and CDR2 is FNYEAQ. CDR3 length: 14 amino acids. CDR3 loop: CASSKNIGVNEQFF.

The chain has TRBV29-1 and TRBJ2-1; with no DNA, the TCRdb D assignment of TRBD2 cannot be verified. The germline CDR1 and CDR2 sequences are SQVTM and ANQGSEA. CDR3 length: 14 residues. CDR3: CSGWAGGSYNEQFF.

The rearrangement joins TRBV5-1 to TRBJ1-1; the TCRdb call, TRBD1, lacks DNA for checking. The CDR3 spans 15 residues. Germline CDR1 is SGHRS and CDR2 is YFSETQ. CDR3 in amino acids: CASSGPTGANTEAFF.

The chain has TRBV7-9 and TRBJ1-1; the D gene TCRdb calls, TRBD1, cannot be checked with no DNA. Germline V gene data show CDR1 as SEHNR and CDR2 as FQNEAQ (reference sequence). The CDR3 runs 13 residues. The CDR3 reads CASSIETGGGAFF.

This clonotype is medium-sized by frequency. This chain uses TRBV12-3 or TRBV12-4 with TRBJ2-7; TCRdb's D call of TRBD1 is untestable without DNA. This CDR3 contains 15 residues. CDR3 loop: CASTPNRDRGYEQYF.

This chain joins TRBV29-1 and TRBJ2-1; TCRdb returns TRBD2, unconfirmable since there is no DNA. CDR3 length: 13 amino acids. Germline values: CDR1 SQVTM, CDR2 ANQGSEA. The CDR3 is CSAAGGAAPEQFF.

This rearrangement joins TRBV4-3 to TRBJ1-6. This CDR3 has 19 residues. Germline V gene sequence: CDR1 LGHNA, CDR2 YSLEER. CDR3: CASSQDVEDSSPINSPLHF.

The CDR3 here is CASTQGSYNSPLHF. The V call is TRBV6-1, the J call TRBJ1-6; TCRdb's D call, TRBD1, is unchecked because there is no DNA. CDR3 length: 14 residues. Looked up from germline, CDR1 is MNHNS and CDR2 is SASEGT.